The source of this T cell receptor (beta chain) is a study of control samples from healthy donors and cancer patients. This CDR3 is built from 14 residues. The germline gives CDR1 LNHNV, CDR2 YYDKDF (reference sequence). J was trimmed by 12 bases and V by 1 base; bases with no gene match: 4. Sequencing was performed with immunoSEQ multiplex PCR; in TCRdb, only in-frame clones are kept and a portion is missing. The table has about 180,000 clones, more than 90% seen once. The TCR sequence derives from a man between 25 and 39 years old in good health. The chain carries TRBV15 and TRBJ2-4, with TRBD2 identical over 12 bases. The sequencing sample was made of blood. CDR3 DNA: TGTGCCACCAGCAGAGGGACTAGCGGGGTTCCTCAGTACTTC. Its translation: CATSRGTSGVPQYF.